What follows are 29 T cell receptor beta chains derived from one specimen sequenced in a study of beta chain features in type 1 diabetes (dated by TCRdb to between 2017 and 2018). Receptor amplification or capture employed the immunoSEQ multiplex PCR assay. The entire amount of isolated RNA was reverse transcribed using the High Capacity cDNA Reverse Transcription Kit, so the sequenced TCRB transcripts were expressed ones. The table comes from immuneACCESS by way of TCRdb, which keeps in-frame sequences with V and J called. Part of the clones is missing from these tables; in studies checked, under half for an unresolved V gene and the rest for unknown reasons. The sample data list 860,000 or so clones, and 15% to 20% of these were observed just once. The leading ten clones occupy 0.02% to 0.03% of the sample. The sample comprised naive CD4+ T cells from blood. The cell subset or site label corresponds to: true naive CD4+ T cells. Receptors were obtained from a woman younger than 35 in good health.

This clone was picked up a small number of times. The chain combines TRBV10-3 with TRBJ1-1; TRBD1 is a possible D gene (6 bases). Germline CDR1 reads ENHRY; CDR2 reads SYGVKD. The CDR3 has 13 residues. V lost 7 bases to trimming and J lost 5 bases, with 14 bases between them. CDR3 protein: CAINGGRGTEAFF. The CDR3 DNA is TGTGCCATCAACGGGGGGCGAGGTACTGAAGCTTTCTTT.

The gene calls are TRBV5-4 and TRBJ2-7; D uncertain. The V end lost 0 bases, the J end lost 2 bases, and 9 bases lay between the germline ends. The CDR3 has 14 residues. CDR1 and CDR2 from the germline V gene are SGHNT and YYREEE (reference sequence). In DNA, the CDR3 is TGTGCCAGCAGCTTGGACCCAGAAGCCTACGAGCAGTACTTC. Its translation: CASSLDPEAYEQYF.

J is TRBJ1-5 and V is TRBV15; the D is unclear. Germline V gene lookup returns CDR1 LNHNV and CDR2 YYDKDF (reference sequence). The length of the CDR3 is 15 residues. Deletions cut 0 bases from V and 3 bases from J, with 9 bases between. The CDR3: CATSRDNSYNQPQHF. CDR3 DNA sequence: TGTGCCACCAGCAGAGACAACAGTTACAATCAGCCCCAGCATTTT.

DNA of the CDR3: TGTGCCAGCAGCTTAGTCGGCGTATTAACCGGGGAGCTGTTTTTT. It encodes CASSLVGVLTGELFF. This chain links TRBV7-2 with TRBJ2-2, with no clear D. Per germline, CDR1 SGHTA and CDR2 FQGNSA. The CDR3 totals 15 residues. V was pared by 1 base and J by 5 bases, with 11 bases between.

V is TRBV5-4 and J is TRBJ2-1, with 13 bases identical to TRBD2. The CDR3 is made up of 15 amino acids. V lost 3 bases and J lost 8; bases outside the gene matches: 5. The germline V gene encodes CDR1 SGHNT and CDR2 YYREEE (reference sequence). CDR3 in amino acids: CASSSRLAGGYEQFF. The CDR3 DNA sequence: TGTGCCAGCAGCTCCCGACTAGCGGGAGGCTATGAGCAGTTCTTC.

The V and J genes are TRBV4-3 and TRBJ2-5; 7 bases match TRBD1. The trim removed 4 bases at V and 0 bases at J, leaving 11 bases unmatched. The CDR3 spans 17 residues. From germline, CDR1 is LGHNA and CDR2 YSLEER. As DNA, the CDR3 is TGCGCCAGCAGCCTCTACAGGGGCCCATTGTACCAAGAGACCCAGTACTTC. Protein sequence: CASSLYRGPLYQETQYF.

This chain connects TRBV27 to TRBJ1-2; 7 bases are shared with TRBD1. Losses at the gene ends were 4 bases for V and 4 bases for J; bases not matched to a gene: 6. The CDR3 extends over 14 amino acids. Germline V CDR1 and CDR2: MNHEY, SMNVEV (reference sequence). The CDR3 spells CASSSLTGIYGYTF. The CDR3 DNA is TGTGCCAGCAGTTCACTGACAGGGATCTATGGCTACACCTTC.

This chain joins TRBV21-1 and TRBJ1-5; the table's D call TRBD1 went unverified against the DNA. TRBV21-1 constitutes a pseudogene. The CDR3 is 19 amino acids. The CDR3 region has the DNA TGTGCCAGCAGCAAAGAGCCGGGACAGGAATTTAATAGCAATCAGCCCCAGCATTTT. Protein product: CASSKEPGQEFNSNQPQHF.

This rearrangement joins TRBV6-6 to TRBJ2-1; 9 bases are shared with TRBD1. The CDR3 is 16 residues long. CDR1 is MNHNY, CDR2 SVGAGI, per germline (reference sequence). V shed 0 bases and J 9 bases; nucleotides not matched to a gene: 9. CDR3: CASSYSGTGSFGEQFF. The CDR3 DNA sequence: TGTGCCAGCAGTTACTCAGGGACAGGGTCTTTCGGTGAGCAGTTCTTC.

This clone was seen more than once but under ten times. The chain is built from TRBV19 and TRBJ2-7; D is ambiguous. The CDR3 runs 17 residues. V gave up 4 bases and J gave up 1 base, with 20 bases separating them. Germline CDR1 and CDR2: LNHDA and SQIVND (reference sequence). CDR3 protein: CASSTELVSDLSYEQYF. Written as DNA, the CDR3 is TGTGCCAGTAGTACAGAGCTGGTATCCGATTTGTCCTACGAGCAGTACTTC.

This clone has only a few counts. Other nucleotide sequences in the sample specify the same CDR3. The chain carries TRBV7-2 and TRBJ2-2; D possibly corresponds to TRBD1 (5 bases). Germline V gives CDR1 SGHTA, CDR2 FQGNSA. Trimming stripped 4 bases from V and 0 bases from J, with 6 bases between. CDR3 length: 14 residues. In DNA form, the CDR3 reads TGTGCCAGCAGCTCGACAGCGAACACCGGGGAGCTGTTTTTT. Its protein is CASSSTANTGELFF.

This clone was seen a few times. The chain is built from TRBV5-1 and TRBJ2-3; D uncertain. V lost 4 bases and J lost 1, with 7 bases in between. Germline CDR1 reads SGHRS; CDR2 reads YFSETQ. The CDR3 totals 13 residues. The CDR3 reads CASSRTGTDTQYF. CDR3 sequence (DNA): TGCGCCAGCAGCAGAACAGGCACAGATACGCAGTATTTT.

A single count supports this clone. The chain recombines TRBV7-2 with TRBJ1-1, with D tentatively TRBD1 (6 bases). V lost 5 bases and J lost 5, with 18 bases in between. This CDR3 region has 15 residues. Germline V CDR1 and CDR2: SGHTA, FQGNSA. Written as DNA, the CDR3 is TGTGCCAGCAGCCTAGGTACGGGGGCTGGGACTGAAGCTTTCTTT. It specifies CASSLGTGAGTEAFF.

The chain employs TRBV10-2 and TRBJ1-2; 10 bases align to TRBD1. The CDR3 is 15 residues long. J was trimmed by 6 bases and V by 4 bases; bases with no gene match: 8. From germline, CDR1 is WSHSY and CDR2 SAAADI. The CDR3 region is CASSGRDRGRNGYTF. In nucleotides, the CDR3 is TGCGCCAGCAGTGGCCGGGACAGGGGAAGGAATGGCTACACCTTC.

This clone has just a few counts. The chain is built from TRBV28 and TRBJ2-2; 9 bases line up with TRBD1. CDR3 size: 14 residues. The germline gives CDR1 MDHEN, CDR2 SYDVKM. The ends lost 8 bases at V and 3 bases at J; junction bases unmatched: 4. In nucleotides, the CDR3 is TGTGCCAGCGATGGGACAGGGTACACCGGGGAGCTGTTTTTT. It codes for CASDGTGYTGELFF.

The rearrangement uses TRBV4-1 and TRBJ2-1; 7 bases match TRBD2. CDR3 length: 14 residues. Losses at the gene ends were 0 bases for V and 9 bases for J; bases not matched to a gene: 5. Germline loops: CDR1 MGHRA, CDR2 YSYEKL. The CDR3 protein is CASSQDPIAGEQFF. Here the CDR3 DNA reads TGCGCCAGCAGCCAAGATCCGATAGCGGGTGAGCAGTTCTTC.

The genes are TRBV11-1 and TRBJ2-5, with 7 bases fitting TRBD1. This CDR3 spans 15 amino acids. The junction had 5 bases not matched to a gene; V was cut back by 3 bases and J by 1 base. CDR1 is SGHAT, CDR2 FQDESV, per germline (reference sequence). CDR3 bases: TGTGCCAGCAGCTTGGGACAGACAGTCCAAGAGACCCAGTACTTC. This gives the protein CASSLGQTVQETQYF. The full variable domain, its missing parts supplied by reference TRBV11-1 and TRBJ2-5, is EAEVAQSPRYKITEKSQAVAFWCDPISGHATLYWYRQILGQGPELLVQFQDESVVDDSQLPKDRFSAERLKGVDSTLKIQPAELGDSAMYLCASSLGQTVQETQYFGPGTRLLVL.

The chain uses TRBV7-2 and TRBJ1-3; weak D call: TRBD1 (6 bases). CDR1 and CDR2 from the germline V gene are SGHTA and FQGNSA. The V end lost 6 bases, the J end lost 6 bases, and 15 bases lay between the germline ends. The CDR3 consists of 14 residues. The CDR3 protein is CASSSQGIANTIYF. CDR3 coding DNA: TGTGCCAGCAGTTCTCAGGGGATTGCAAACACCATATATTTT.

The chain joins TRBV14 to TRBJ2-2; D is unclear. V was pared by 0 bases and J by 3 bases, with 8 bases between. The CDR3 loop spans 15 amino acids. Germline V gives CDR1 SGHDN, CDR2 FVKESK. The CDR3 DNA follows: TGTGCCAGCAGCCAAGAAATAAGGGACACCGGGGAGCTGTTTTTT. This sequence encodes CASSQEIRDTGELFF.

There are a few counts of this clone. This CDR3 reads CASTATTEAFF. The DNA for the CDR3 is TGTGCCAGCACAGCCACCACTGAAGCTTTCTTT. The chain uses TRBV2 and TRBJ1-1; D is ambiguous. The CDR3 consists of 11 residues. CDR1 SNHLY and CDR2 FYNNEI come from the germline V gene. Deletions cut 7 bases from V and 4 bases from J, with 7 bases between.

This clone was counted only a few times. This specimen includes other DNA sequences encoding the same CDR3. The genes are TRBV5-1 and TRBJ2-3; 7 bases are shared with TRBD2. Germline CDR1 reads SGHRS; CDR2 reads YFSETQ. Unmatched junction bases numbered 1, after V lost 0 bases and J lost 3 bases. This CDR3 contains 14 residues. The CDR3 DNA reads as TGCGCCAGCAGCTTGGGCGGGAGAACAGATACGCAGTATTTT. This gives the protein CASSLGGRTDTQYF.

The DNA for the CDR3 is TGTGCCAGCAGTTTATTGGGTAGCCAGGGGGCAATCTATGGCTACACCTTC. It specifies CASSLLGSQGAIYGYTF. This sequence joins TRBV28 and TRBJ1-2; 8 nucleotides line up with TRBD1. V lost 1 base, J lost 4 bases, and 11 bases stayed unmatched. The CDR3 is made up of 17 amino acids. From germline, CDR1 is MDHEN and CDR2 SYDVKM.

This clone came up a few times. The CDR3 DNA reads TGCGCCAGCAGCTTTGCCATTCGCTCCTACAATGAGCAGTTCTTC. Translating it yields CASSFAIRSYNEQFF. This sequence joins TRBV5-1 and TRBJ2-1; D gene uncertain. With 2 bases removed from V and 0 bases from J, the gap between germline ends came to 9 bases. Germline values: CDR1 SGHRS, CDR2 YFSETQ. The CDR3 extends over 15 amino acids.

The chain is built from TRBV29-1 and TRBJ2-3, with 12 bases lining up with TRBD2. The junction had 5 bases not matched to a gene; V was cut back by 5 bases and J by 2 bases. This CDR3 spans 15 amino acids. Germline CDR1 SQVTM, CDR2 ANQGSEA. The CDR3 protein is CSVPTSGRITDTQYF. The CDR3 coding sequence is TGCAGCGTTCCGACTAGCGGGAGAATCACAGATACGCAGTATTTT.

This chain joins TRBV7-3 and TRBJ2-2; D perhaps matches TRBD2 (5 bases). V lost 3 bases, J lost 3 bases, and 8 bases lay in between. The germline CDR1 and CDR2 sequences are SGHTA and FQGTGA. The CDR3 is made up of 14 amino acids. The CDR3 loop is CASSFGVYTGELFF. The CDR3 DNA reads as TGTGCCAGCAGCTTCGGGGTCTACACCGGGGAGCTGTTTTTT.

This clone was observed a few times. CDR3 in amino acids: CASSSGQNQPQHF. For the CDR3, the DNA is TGTGCCAGCAGTTCGGGACAAAATCAGCCCCAGCATTTT. This chain uses TRBV28 with TRBJ1-5, with D maybe TRBD1 (6 bases). Trimming removed 4 bases at V and 4 bases at J, with 8 bases between. The CDR3 is made up of 13 amino acids. CDR1 is MDHEN, CDR2 SYDVKM, per germline.

The sample holds one count of this clone. Other DNA sequences within the sample encode an identical CDR3. The chain combines TRBV19 with TRBJ2-5; the match to TRBD1 covers 9 bases. The CDR3 sequence is 14 residues long. Germline CDR1 and CDR2: LNHDA and SQIVND (reference sequence). Trimming cost V 3 bases and J 2 bases; bases outside gene matches: 1. The CDR3 region has the DNA TGTGCCAGTAGTATGGGACAGGGACAAGAGACCCAGTACTTC. Protein product: CASSMGQGQETQYF.

V is TRBV7-9 and J is TRBJ1-2; 12 positions match TRBD1. Germline V gene lookup returns CDR1 SEHNR and CDR2 FQNEAQ (reference sequence). V lost 2 bases to trimming and J lost 4 bases; unmatched junction nucleotides: 8. The CDR3 is 17 amino acids. This CDR3 reads CASSLKGQGARSYGYTF. The CDR3 DNA reads as TGTGCCAGCAGCTTAAAGGGACAGGGGGCGCGAAGCTATGGCTACACCTTC.

V gene TRBV11-2 combines with J gene TRBJ2-7, with 7 bases fitting TRBD2. V was clipped by 5 bases and J by 4 bases; unmatched bases: 11. Germline CDR1 and CDR2: SGHAT and FQNNGV. This CDR3 contains 15 residues. This chain's CDR3 is CASSPLAGVGYEQYF. CDR3 nucleotides: TGTGCCAGCAGCCCCCTCGCGGGAGTGGGGTACGAGCAGTACTTC.